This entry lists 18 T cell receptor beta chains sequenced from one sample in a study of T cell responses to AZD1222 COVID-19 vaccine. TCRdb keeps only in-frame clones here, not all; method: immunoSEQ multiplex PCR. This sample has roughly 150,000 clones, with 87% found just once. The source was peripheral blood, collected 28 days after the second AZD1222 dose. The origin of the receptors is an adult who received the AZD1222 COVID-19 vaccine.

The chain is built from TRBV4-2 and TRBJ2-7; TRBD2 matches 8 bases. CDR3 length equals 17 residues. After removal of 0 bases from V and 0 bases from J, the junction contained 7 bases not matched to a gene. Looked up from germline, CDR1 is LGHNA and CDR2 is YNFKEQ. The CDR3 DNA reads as TGTGCCAGCAGCCAAGAAGGGTTAGCGGGGCCCTCCTACGAGCAGTACTTC. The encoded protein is CASSQEGLAGPSYEQYF.

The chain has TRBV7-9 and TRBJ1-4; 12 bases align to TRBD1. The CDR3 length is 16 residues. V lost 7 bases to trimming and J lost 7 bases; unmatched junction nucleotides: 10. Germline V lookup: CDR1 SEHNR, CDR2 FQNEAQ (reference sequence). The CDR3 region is CASNPGTGGDSEKLFF. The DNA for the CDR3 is TGTGCCAGCAACCCCGGGACAGGGGGCGATAGTGAAAAACTGTTTTTT.

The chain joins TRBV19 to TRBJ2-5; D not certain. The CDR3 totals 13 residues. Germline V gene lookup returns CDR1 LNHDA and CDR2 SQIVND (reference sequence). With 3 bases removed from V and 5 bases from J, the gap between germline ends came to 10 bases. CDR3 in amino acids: CASSMETAETQYF. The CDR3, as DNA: TGTGCCAGTAGTATGGAGACGGCCGAGACCCAGTACTTC.

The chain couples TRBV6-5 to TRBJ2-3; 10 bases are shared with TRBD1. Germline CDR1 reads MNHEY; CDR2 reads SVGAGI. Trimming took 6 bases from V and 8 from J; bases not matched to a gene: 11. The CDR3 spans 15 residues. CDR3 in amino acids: CASSGQGGEWGTQYF. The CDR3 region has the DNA TGTGCCAGCAGCGGACAGGGGGGGGAGTGGGGTACGCAGTATTTT.

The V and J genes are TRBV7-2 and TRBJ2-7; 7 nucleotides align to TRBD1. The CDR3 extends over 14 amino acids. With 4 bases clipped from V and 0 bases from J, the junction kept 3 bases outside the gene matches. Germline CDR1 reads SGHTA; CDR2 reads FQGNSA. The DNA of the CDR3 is TGTGCCAGCAGCTCGACAGGGAGCTCCTACGAGCAGTACTTC. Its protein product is CASSSTGSSYEQYF.

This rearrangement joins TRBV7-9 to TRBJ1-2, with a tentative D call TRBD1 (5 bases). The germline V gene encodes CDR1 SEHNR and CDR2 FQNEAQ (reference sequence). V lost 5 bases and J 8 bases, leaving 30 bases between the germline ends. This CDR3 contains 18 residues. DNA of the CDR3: TGTGCCAGCAGCCGTTGGCCCGGGACGACAAGAAATTACGAAGGCTACACCTTC. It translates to CASSRWPGTTRNYEGYTF.

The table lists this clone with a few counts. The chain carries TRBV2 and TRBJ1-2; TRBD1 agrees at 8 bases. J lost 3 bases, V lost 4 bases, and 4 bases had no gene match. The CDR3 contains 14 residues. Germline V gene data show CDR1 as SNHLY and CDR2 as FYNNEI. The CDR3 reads CASSAGGADYGYTF. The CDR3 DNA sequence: TGTGCCAGCAGTGCAGGGGGCGCGGACTATGGCTACACCTTC.

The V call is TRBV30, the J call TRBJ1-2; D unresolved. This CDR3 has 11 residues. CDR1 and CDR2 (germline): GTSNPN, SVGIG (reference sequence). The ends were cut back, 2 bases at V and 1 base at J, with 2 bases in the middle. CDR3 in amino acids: CAWSFNYGYTF. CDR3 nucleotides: TGTGCCTGGAGTTTTAACTATGGCTACACCTTC. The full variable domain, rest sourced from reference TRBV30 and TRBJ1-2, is SQTIHQWPATLVQPVGSPLSLECTVEGTSNPNLYWYRQAAGRGLQLLFYSVGIGQISSEVPQNLSASRPQDRQFILSSKKLLLSDSGFYLCAWSFNYGYTFGSGTRLTVV.

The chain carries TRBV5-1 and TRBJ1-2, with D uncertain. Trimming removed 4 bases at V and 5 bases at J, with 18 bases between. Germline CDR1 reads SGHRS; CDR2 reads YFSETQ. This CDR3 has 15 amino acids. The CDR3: CASSQIPGNGYGYTF. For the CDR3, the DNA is TGCGCCAGCAGCCAAATACCCGGGAACGGGTATGGCTACACCTTC.

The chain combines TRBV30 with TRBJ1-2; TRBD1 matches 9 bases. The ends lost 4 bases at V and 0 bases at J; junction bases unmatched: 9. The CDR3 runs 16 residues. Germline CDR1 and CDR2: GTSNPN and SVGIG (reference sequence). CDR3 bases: TGTGCCTGGATTACGGGACAGGGTCCCTCTAACTATGGCTACACCTTC. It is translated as CAWITGQGPSNYGYTF.

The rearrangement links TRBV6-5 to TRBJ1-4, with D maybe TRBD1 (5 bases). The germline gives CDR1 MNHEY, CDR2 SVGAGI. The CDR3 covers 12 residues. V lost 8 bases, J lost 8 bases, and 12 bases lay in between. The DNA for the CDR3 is TGTGCCAGCCGAGAGTGGGGCGAAAAACTGTTTTTT. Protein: CASREWGEKLFF.

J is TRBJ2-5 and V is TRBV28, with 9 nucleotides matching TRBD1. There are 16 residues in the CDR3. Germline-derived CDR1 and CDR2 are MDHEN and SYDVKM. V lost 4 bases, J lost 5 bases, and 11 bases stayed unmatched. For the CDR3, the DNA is TGTGCCAGCAGTTACCCGCGAGGACAGGGGCGGGAGACCCAGTACTTC. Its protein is CASSYPRGQGRETQYF.

The CDR3 sequence: CASSYEAANTEAFF. The CDR3 coding sequence is TGTGCCAGCAGTTACGAAGCGGCGAACACTGAAGCTTTCTTT. This chain joins TRBV6-2 or TRBV6-3 and TRBJ1-1; no clear D gene. Germline-derived CDR1 and CDR2 are MNHEY and SVGEGT. The CDR3 sequence is 14 residues long. The ends were cut back, 2 bases at V and 1 base at J, with 8 bases in the middle.

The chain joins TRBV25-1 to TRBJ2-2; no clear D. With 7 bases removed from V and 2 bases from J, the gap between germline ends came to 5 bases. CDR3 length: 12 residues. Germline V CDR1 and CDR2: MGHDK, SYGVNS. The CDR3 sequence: CASTENTGELFF. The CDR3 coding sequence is TGTGCCAGCACGGAAAACACCGGGGAGCTGTTTTTT.

CDR3 DNA: TGTGCCACCAGTGATGGACAGGGGAACACAGATACGCAGTATTTT. Protein: CATSDGQGNTDTQYF. J is TRBJ2-3 and V is TRBV24-1, with 9 bases fitting TRBD1. Per germline, CDR1 KGHDR and CDR2 SFDVKD. The V and J ends lost 3 bases and 2 bases, in that order; junction bases with no gene match: 2. There are 15 residues in the CDR3.

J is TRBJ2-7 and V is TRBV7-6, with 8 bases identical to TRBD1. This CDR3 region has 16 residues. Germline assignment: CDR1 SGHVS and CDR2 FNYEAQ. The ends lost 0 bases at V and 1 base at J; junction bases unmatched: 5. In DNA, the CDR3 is TGTGCCAGCAGCTTAGCGGCCGGGACAGGTTCCTACGAGCAGTACTTC. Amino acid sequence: CASSLAAGTGSYEQYF.

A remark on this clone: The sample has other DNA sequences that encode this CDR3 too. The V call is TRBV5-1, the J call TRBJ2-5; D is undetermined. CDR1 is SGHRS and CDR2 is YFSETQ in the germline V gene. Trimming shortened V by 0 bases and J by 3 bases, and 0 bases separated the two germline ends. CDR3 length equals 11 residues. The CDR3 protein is CASSLEETQYF. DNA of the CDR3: TGCGCCAGCAGCTTGGAAGAGACCCAGTACTTC.

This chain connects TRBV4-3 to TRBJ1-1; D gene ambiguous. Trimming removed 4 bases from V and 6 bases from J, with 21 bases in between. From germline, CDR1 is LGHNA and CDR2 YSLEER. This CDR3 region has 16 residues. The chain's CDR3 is CASSLGILVAAPEAFF. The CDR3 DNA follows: TGCGCCAGCAGCCTAGGTATCTTGGTCGCAGCCCCTGAAGCTTTCTTT.